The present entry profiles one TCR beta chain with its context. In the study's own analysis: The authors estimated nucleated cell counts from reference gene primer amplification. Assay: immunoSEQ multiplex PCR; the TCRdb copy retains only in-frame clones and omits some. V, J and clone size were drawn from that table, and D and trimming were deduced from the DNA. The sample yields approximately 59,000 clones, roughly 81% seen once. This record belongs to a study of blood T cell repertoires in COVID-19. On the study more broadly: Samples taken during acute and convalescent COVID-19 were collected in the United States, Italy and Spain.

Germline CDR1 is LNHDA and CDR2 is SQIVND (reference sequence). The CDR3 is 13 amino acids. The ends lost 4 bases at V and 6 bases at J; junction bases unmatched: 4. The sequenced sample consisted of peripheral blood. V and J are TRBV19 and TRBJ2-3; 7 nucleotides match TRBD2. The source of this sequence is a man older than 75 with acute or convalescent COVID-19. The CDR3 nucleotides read TGTGCCAGTAGTAATTTGGGAGGGGATACGCAGTATTTT. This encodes CASSNLGGDTQYF.